What follows are 28 T cell receptor beta chains derived from one specimen sequenced in a study of cytomegalovirus exposure and HLA in healthy donors. The PCR ran on 60 Vbeta and 13 Jbeta primers. Clones were sequenced by immunoSEQ multiplex PCR, and TCRdb holds only the in-frame ones, with some missing. This table holds 100,000 or so clones, about 83% found once. The sequenced sample was PBMCs. These receptors were obtained from a man aged 18 to 30 in good health and CMV-seronegative.

With respect to this clone: The junction shows a germline mismatch at one end, possibly a read error. This rearrangement joins TRBV7-9 to TRBJ1-1; D gene uncertain. This CDR3 contains 15 residues. Germline loops: CDR1 SEHNR, CDR2 FQNEAQ (reference sequence). The CDR3: CSSSRLGGRETEAFF. The DNA for the CDR3 is TGTTCCAGCAGCCGATTGGGCGGGAGAGAGACTGAAGCTTTCTTT.

This clone turned up a few times. This chain connects TRBV6-5 to TRBJ1-4, with 9 bases lining up with TRBD1. The CDR3 contains 15 residues. CDR1 is MNHEY, CDR2 SVGAGI, per germline. The V and J ends lost 1 base and 8 bases, in that order; junction bases with no gene match: 5. The CDR3 is CASSYYRGLSEKLFF. The CDR3 DNA follows: TGTGCCAGCAGTTACTACAGGGGGCTCTCCGAAAAACTGTTTTTT.

The chain links TRBV5-1 to TRBJ2-7; the D gene is possibly TRBD1 (5 bases). Germline assignment: CDR1 SGHRS and CDR2 YFSETQ. Deletions cut 4 bases from V and 4 bases from J, with 18 bases between. The CDR3 runs 15 residues. The CDR3 nucleotides read TGCGCCAGCAGCCCGGCCCTGGGGCTTACGTACGAGCAGTACTTC. Translation gives CASSPALGLTYEQYF. The full variable domain, rest sourced from reference TRBV5-1 and TRBJ2-7, is KAGVTQTPRYLIKTRGQQVTLSCSPISGHRSVSWYQQTPGQGLQFLFEYFSETQRNKGNFPGRFSGRQFSNSRSEMNVSTLELGDSALYLCASSPALGLTYEQYFGPGTRLTVT.

The chain employs TRBV4-3 and TRBJ2-5, with 7 bases lining up with TRBD1. There are 15 residues in the CDR3. V was clipped by 0 bases and J by 7 bases; unmatched bases: 8. Germline V CDR1 and CDR2: LGHNA, YSLEER. The CDR3 nucleotides are TGCGCCAGCAGCCAAGATAGCAACAGGGGTGGGACCCAGTACTTC. Its protein is CASSQDSNRGGTQYF.

This chain links TRBV28 with TRBJ2-5; tentatively, D is TRBD1 (7 bases). The V and J ends lost 2 bases and 5 bases respectively, with 15 bases between them. This CDR3 comprises 15 residues. CDR1 is MDHEN and CDR2 is SYDVKM in the germline V gene. The CDR3 region has the DNA TGTGCCAGCAGTTTAGCGGTAGCAGGGGGGGAGACCCAGTACTTC. Protein product: CASSLAVAGGETQYF. Complete variable domain (other parts from reference TRBV28 and TRBJ2-5): DVKVTQSSRYLVKRTGEKVFLECVQDMDHENMFWYRQDPGLGLRLIYFSYDVKMKEKGDIPEGYSVSREKKERFSLILESASTNQTSMYLCASSLAVAGGETQYFGPGTRLLVL.

CDR3 in DNA: TGCAGTGCTGCCCACTCGGATGAGCAGTTCTTC. Protein sequence: CSAAHSDEQFF. The V and J genes are TRBV20-1 and TRBJ2-1; D remains ambiguous. The CDR3 consists of 11 residues. Between the trimmed V and J ends, which lost 5 bases and 8 bases, there was a span of 10 bases. CDR1 and CDR2 from the germline V gene are DFQATT and SNEGSKA (reference sequence).

The rearrangement links TRBV29-1 to TRBJ1-1, with 7 nucleotides matching TRBD1. J was trimmed by 1 base and V by 4 bases; bases with no gene match: 3. Germline CDR1 SQVTM, CDR2 ANQGSEA. The CDR3 sequence is 13 residues long. CDR3 bases: TGCAGCGTTGGGAGACAGGGGAACACTGAAGCTTTCTTT. Translating it yields CSVGRQGNTEAFF. The full variable domain, with the rest looked up from reference TRBV29-1 and TRBJ1-1, is SAVISQKPSRDICQRGTSLTIQCQVDSQVTMMFWYRQQPGQSLTLIATANQGSEATYESGFVIDKFPISRPNLTFSTLTVSNMSPEDSSIYLCSVGRQGNTEAFFGQGTRLTVV.

The count of this clone is one. This chain links TRBV7-8 with TRBJ2-5, with D possibly TRBD1 on 6 matching bases. The CDR3 has 14 residues. Per germline, CDR1 SGHVS and CDR2 FQNEAQ. Trimming removed 5 bases at V and 5 bases at J, with 15 bases between. The CDR3 DNA is TGTGCCAGCAGCCTACAGGGTCGTCGGGAGACCCAGTACTTC. Protein: CASSLQGRRETQYF. The entire variable domain, with the rest obtained from reference TRBV7-8 and TRBJ2-5, is as follows: GAGVSQSPRYKVAKRGQDVALRCDPISGHVSLFWYQQALGQGPEFLTYFQNEAQLDKSGLPSDRFFAERPEGSVSTLKIQRTQQEDSAVYLCASSLQGRRETQYFGPGTRLLVL.

This clone was counted a single time. This chain joins TRBV29-1 and TRBJ2-7, with 8 positions matching TRBD2. The CDR3 length is 13 residues. CDR1 SQVTM and CDR2 ANQGSEA come from the germline V gene. With V trimmed by 2 bases and J by 4 bases, 4 bases remained unmatched. The CDR3 coding sequence is TGCAGCGTTGAACCCGGGGGGGGATACGAGCAGTACTTC. Translating it yields CSVEPGGGYEQYF.

The gene calls are TRBV6-6 and TRBJ2-7; D gene unclear. Deletions cut 2 bases from V and 12 bases from J, with 17 bases between. The CDR3 totals 13 residues. Per germline, CDR1 MNHNY and CDR2 SVGAGI (reference sequence). For the CDR3, the DNA is TGTGCCAGCAGTTACCTGGTCGAGACTCAGTCGTACTTC. This translates into CASSYLVETQSYF.

This chain uses TRBV2 with TRBJ2-1; D is undetermined. V gave up 4 bases and J gave up 6 bases, with 19 bases separating them. This CDR3 has 16 amino acids. In germline, CDR1 is SNHLY, CDR2 FYNNEI. The CDR3 DNA sequence: TGTGCCAGCAGTGTGGAAGACTCACGCTTGGGCAATGAGCAGTTCTTC. Amino acids: CASSVEDSRLGNEQFF.

The chain couples TRBV18 to TRBJ1-2; D is perhaps TRBD1 (5 bases). The CDR3 runs to 15 residues. V dropped 6 bases and J dropped 4 bases, with 18 bases sitting between them. Germline V gene sequence: CDR1 KGHSH, CDR2 LQKENI. CDR3 residues: CASSVKGRVGYGYTF. In nucleotides, the CDR3 is TGTGCCAGCTCCGTCAAGGGGAGGGTTGGCTATGGCTACACCTTC.

This chain uses TRBV28 with TRBJ1-3, with TRBD1 identical over 8 bases. V shed 4 bases, J shed 2 bases, and the junction held 1 base outside the gene matches. Germline V CDR1 and CDR2: MDHEN, SYDVKM. CDR3 size: 14 residues. The CDR3 spells CASSSTGAGNTIYF. CDR3 nucleotides: TGTGCCAGCAGTTCGACAGGGGCTGGAAACACCATATATTTT.

The chain carries TRBV6-1 and TRBJ1-5; 8 nucleotides align to TRBD1. After removal of 0 bases from V and 5 bases from J, the junction contained 3 bases not matched to a gene. The CDR3 consists of 15 residues. Germline loops: CDR1 MNHNS, CDR2 SASEGT. The CDR3 region is CASSEAPGGYQPQHF. The CDR3, as DNA: TGTGCCAGCAGTGAAGCCCCAGGGGGCTATCAGCCCCAGCATTTT.

This sequence joins TRBV7-9 and TRBJ1-2, with TRBD1 matching over 7 bases. The CDR3 runs 17 residues. The V gene end was trimmed by 6 bases and the J gene end by 6 bases; junction bases not matched to a gene: 19. Germline V CDR1 and CDR2: SEHNR, FQNEAQ (reference sequence). DNA of the CDR3: TGTGCCAGCAGACGGATCAGGGGGATAGCTCCTAAAGATGGCTACACCTTC. Its translation is CASRRIRGIAPKDGYTF. Looking up the rest from reference TRBV7-9 and TRBJ1-2 gives the full variable domain: DTGVSQNPRHKITKRGQNVTFRCDPISEHNRLYWYRQTLGQGPEFLTYFQNEAQLEKSRLLSDRFSAERPKGSFSTLEIQRTEQGDSAMYLCASRRIRGIAPKDGYTFGSGTRLTVV.

The genes are TRBV5-4 and TRBJ1-1; D is possibly TRBD1 (6 bases). The germline V gene encodes CDR1 SGHNT and CDR2 YYREEE (reference sequence). The V gene lost 2 bases and the J gene lost 1 base, with 9 bases spanning the gap. The CDR3 covers 14 residues. The CDR3, as DNA: TGTGCCAGCAGCTTAGGGGGGGAGAACACTGAAGCTTTCTTT. As protein: CASSLGGENTEAFF.

V is TRBV7-9 and J is TRBJ2-7; D may be TRBD1 (6 bases). The germline V and J ends were trimmed by 4 bases and 5 bases, with 9 bases remaining between them. The CDR3 totals 12 residues. Germline-derived CDR1 and CDR2 are SEHNR and FQNEAQ (reference sequence). The CDR3 is CASSWTVDEQYF. The CDR3 nucleotides read TGTGCCAGCAGCTGGACAGTCGACGAGCAGTACTTC.

This clone appeared a few times. This chain uses TRBV4-3 with TRBJ2-2; 7 bases are shared with TRBD2. Per the germline V gene, CDR1 is LGHNA and CDR2 is YSLEER. This CDR3 spans 16 amino acids. J lost 4 bases, V lost 1 base, and 6 bases had no gene match. CDR3 in amino acids: CASSQVAGVLTGELFF. CDR3 sequence (DNA): TGCGCCAGCAGCCAAGTTGCGGGAGTTCTCACCGGGGAGCTGTTTTTT.

The chain recombines TRBV28 with TRBJ1-5; 7 bases line up with TRBD1. CDR1 MDHEN and CDR2 SYDVKM come from the germline V gene. The CDR3 runs 18 residues. The junction had 14 bases not matched to a gene; V was cut back by 5 bases and J by 1 base. The CDR3 protein is CASSPRFGQGVSNQPQHF. The DNA for the CDR3 is TGTGCCAGCAGTCCTCGATTCGGGCAGGGGGTGAGCAATCAGCCCCAGCATTTT.

The chain is built from TRBV7-4 and TRBJ2-7, with TRBD2 matching over 8 bases. Trimming cost V 3 bases and J 3 bases; bases outside gene matches: 13. Looked up from germline, CDR1 is SGHVT and CDR2 is SQSDAQ. CDR3 size: 17 residues. CDR3 sequence (DNA): TGTGCCAGCAGCTTTAGTAGCCGAGAAGCGGGAGTCTACGAGCAGTACTTC. Its translation is CASSFSSREAGVYEQYF.

V is TRBV29-1 and J is TRBJ1-5, with D possibly matching TRBD1 (5 bases). The CDR3 is 13 amino acids. With 4 bases removed from V and 4 bases from J, the gap between germline ends came to 11 bases. Germline-derived CDR1 and CDR2 are SQVTM and ANQGSEA. CDR3 sequence: CSVVGAGNQPQHF. CDR3 nucleotide sequence: TGCAGCGTTGTAGGGGCAGGGAATCAGCCCCAGCATTTT.

The chain couples TRBV27 to TRBJ2-2; D gene ambiguous. The germline gives CDR1 MNHEY, CDR2 SMNVEV (reference sequence). Trimming pared 3 bases from V and 0 bases from J, leaving 2 bases between. The CDR3 runs to 13 residues. The DNA of the CDR3 is TGTGCCAGCAGTTTCACGAACACCGGGGAGCTGTTTTTT. The encoded protein is CASSFTNTGELFF.

The chain is built from TRBV19 and TRBJ1-1; 7 positions agree with TRBD1. The germline V gene has CDR1 LNHDA and CDR2 SQIVND (reference sequence). The CDR3 contains 13 residues. The trim removed 7 bases at V and 4 bases at J, leaving 6 bases unmatched. CDR3: CASTRSGGTEAFF. For the CDR3, the DNA is TGTGCCAGTACCAGATCAGGGGGCACTGAAGCTTTCTTT.

The chain joins TRBV6-1 to TRBJ2-1; 10 bases fit TRBD2. The V segment lost 11 bases and the J segment 7 bases; nucleotides outside the gene matches: 14. The V gene's germline CDR1 is MNHNS and CDR2 SASEGT. The CDR3 has 15 amino acids. CDR3 region: CAPNPPSGRMNEQFF. CDR3 coding DNA: TGTGCCCCCAACCCCCCTAGCGGGAGAATGAATGAGCAGTTCTTC.

J is TRBJ1-1 and V is TRBV6-5, with 7 bases identical to TRBD1. Germline V gene lookup returns CDR1 MNHEY and CDR2 SVGAGI. Losses at the gene ends were 5 bases for V and 8 bases for J; bases not matched to a gene: 14. The CDR3 consists of 15 residues. In DNA, the CDR3 is TGTGCCAGCAGTAGCGCCAGGGGGATGATGACCGAAGCTTTCTTT. It is translated as CASSSARGMMTEAFF.

The gene calls are TRBV6-5 and TRBJ2-7, with 9 nucleotides matching TRBD2. From germline, CDR1 is MNHEY and CDR2 SVGAGI. The CDR3 is 15 amino acids. V shed 0 bases, J shed 4 bases, and the junction held 4 bases outside the gene matches. The CDR3 DNA sequence: TGTGCCAGCAGTTACTCCCTAGCGGGGACGTACGAGCAGTACTTC. Its protein is CASSYSLAGTYEQYF.

The rearrangement links TRBV4-3 to TRBJ2-2; 13 bases map to TRBD2. Germline lookup yields CDR1 LGHNA and CDR2 YSLEER. V was clipped by 4 bases and J by 6 bases; unmatched bases: 5. The CDR3 covers 16 residues. The CDR3 region is CASSPTSGRPPGELFF. The CDR3 nucleotides read TGCGCCAGCAGCCCGACTAGCGGGAGGCCCCCCGGGGAGCTGTTTTTT.

J is TRBJ2-7 and V is TRBV7-2, with 12 bases identical to TRBD1. There are 15 residues in the CDR3. Trimming cost V 5 bases and J 7 bases; bases outside gene matches: 9. CDR1 SGHTA and CDR2 FQGNSA come from the germline V gene. The CDR3 region is CASSSRGQGAREQYF. CDR3 nucleotides: TGTGCCAGCAGCAGCAGGGGACAGGGGGCGCGTGAGCAGTACTTC.